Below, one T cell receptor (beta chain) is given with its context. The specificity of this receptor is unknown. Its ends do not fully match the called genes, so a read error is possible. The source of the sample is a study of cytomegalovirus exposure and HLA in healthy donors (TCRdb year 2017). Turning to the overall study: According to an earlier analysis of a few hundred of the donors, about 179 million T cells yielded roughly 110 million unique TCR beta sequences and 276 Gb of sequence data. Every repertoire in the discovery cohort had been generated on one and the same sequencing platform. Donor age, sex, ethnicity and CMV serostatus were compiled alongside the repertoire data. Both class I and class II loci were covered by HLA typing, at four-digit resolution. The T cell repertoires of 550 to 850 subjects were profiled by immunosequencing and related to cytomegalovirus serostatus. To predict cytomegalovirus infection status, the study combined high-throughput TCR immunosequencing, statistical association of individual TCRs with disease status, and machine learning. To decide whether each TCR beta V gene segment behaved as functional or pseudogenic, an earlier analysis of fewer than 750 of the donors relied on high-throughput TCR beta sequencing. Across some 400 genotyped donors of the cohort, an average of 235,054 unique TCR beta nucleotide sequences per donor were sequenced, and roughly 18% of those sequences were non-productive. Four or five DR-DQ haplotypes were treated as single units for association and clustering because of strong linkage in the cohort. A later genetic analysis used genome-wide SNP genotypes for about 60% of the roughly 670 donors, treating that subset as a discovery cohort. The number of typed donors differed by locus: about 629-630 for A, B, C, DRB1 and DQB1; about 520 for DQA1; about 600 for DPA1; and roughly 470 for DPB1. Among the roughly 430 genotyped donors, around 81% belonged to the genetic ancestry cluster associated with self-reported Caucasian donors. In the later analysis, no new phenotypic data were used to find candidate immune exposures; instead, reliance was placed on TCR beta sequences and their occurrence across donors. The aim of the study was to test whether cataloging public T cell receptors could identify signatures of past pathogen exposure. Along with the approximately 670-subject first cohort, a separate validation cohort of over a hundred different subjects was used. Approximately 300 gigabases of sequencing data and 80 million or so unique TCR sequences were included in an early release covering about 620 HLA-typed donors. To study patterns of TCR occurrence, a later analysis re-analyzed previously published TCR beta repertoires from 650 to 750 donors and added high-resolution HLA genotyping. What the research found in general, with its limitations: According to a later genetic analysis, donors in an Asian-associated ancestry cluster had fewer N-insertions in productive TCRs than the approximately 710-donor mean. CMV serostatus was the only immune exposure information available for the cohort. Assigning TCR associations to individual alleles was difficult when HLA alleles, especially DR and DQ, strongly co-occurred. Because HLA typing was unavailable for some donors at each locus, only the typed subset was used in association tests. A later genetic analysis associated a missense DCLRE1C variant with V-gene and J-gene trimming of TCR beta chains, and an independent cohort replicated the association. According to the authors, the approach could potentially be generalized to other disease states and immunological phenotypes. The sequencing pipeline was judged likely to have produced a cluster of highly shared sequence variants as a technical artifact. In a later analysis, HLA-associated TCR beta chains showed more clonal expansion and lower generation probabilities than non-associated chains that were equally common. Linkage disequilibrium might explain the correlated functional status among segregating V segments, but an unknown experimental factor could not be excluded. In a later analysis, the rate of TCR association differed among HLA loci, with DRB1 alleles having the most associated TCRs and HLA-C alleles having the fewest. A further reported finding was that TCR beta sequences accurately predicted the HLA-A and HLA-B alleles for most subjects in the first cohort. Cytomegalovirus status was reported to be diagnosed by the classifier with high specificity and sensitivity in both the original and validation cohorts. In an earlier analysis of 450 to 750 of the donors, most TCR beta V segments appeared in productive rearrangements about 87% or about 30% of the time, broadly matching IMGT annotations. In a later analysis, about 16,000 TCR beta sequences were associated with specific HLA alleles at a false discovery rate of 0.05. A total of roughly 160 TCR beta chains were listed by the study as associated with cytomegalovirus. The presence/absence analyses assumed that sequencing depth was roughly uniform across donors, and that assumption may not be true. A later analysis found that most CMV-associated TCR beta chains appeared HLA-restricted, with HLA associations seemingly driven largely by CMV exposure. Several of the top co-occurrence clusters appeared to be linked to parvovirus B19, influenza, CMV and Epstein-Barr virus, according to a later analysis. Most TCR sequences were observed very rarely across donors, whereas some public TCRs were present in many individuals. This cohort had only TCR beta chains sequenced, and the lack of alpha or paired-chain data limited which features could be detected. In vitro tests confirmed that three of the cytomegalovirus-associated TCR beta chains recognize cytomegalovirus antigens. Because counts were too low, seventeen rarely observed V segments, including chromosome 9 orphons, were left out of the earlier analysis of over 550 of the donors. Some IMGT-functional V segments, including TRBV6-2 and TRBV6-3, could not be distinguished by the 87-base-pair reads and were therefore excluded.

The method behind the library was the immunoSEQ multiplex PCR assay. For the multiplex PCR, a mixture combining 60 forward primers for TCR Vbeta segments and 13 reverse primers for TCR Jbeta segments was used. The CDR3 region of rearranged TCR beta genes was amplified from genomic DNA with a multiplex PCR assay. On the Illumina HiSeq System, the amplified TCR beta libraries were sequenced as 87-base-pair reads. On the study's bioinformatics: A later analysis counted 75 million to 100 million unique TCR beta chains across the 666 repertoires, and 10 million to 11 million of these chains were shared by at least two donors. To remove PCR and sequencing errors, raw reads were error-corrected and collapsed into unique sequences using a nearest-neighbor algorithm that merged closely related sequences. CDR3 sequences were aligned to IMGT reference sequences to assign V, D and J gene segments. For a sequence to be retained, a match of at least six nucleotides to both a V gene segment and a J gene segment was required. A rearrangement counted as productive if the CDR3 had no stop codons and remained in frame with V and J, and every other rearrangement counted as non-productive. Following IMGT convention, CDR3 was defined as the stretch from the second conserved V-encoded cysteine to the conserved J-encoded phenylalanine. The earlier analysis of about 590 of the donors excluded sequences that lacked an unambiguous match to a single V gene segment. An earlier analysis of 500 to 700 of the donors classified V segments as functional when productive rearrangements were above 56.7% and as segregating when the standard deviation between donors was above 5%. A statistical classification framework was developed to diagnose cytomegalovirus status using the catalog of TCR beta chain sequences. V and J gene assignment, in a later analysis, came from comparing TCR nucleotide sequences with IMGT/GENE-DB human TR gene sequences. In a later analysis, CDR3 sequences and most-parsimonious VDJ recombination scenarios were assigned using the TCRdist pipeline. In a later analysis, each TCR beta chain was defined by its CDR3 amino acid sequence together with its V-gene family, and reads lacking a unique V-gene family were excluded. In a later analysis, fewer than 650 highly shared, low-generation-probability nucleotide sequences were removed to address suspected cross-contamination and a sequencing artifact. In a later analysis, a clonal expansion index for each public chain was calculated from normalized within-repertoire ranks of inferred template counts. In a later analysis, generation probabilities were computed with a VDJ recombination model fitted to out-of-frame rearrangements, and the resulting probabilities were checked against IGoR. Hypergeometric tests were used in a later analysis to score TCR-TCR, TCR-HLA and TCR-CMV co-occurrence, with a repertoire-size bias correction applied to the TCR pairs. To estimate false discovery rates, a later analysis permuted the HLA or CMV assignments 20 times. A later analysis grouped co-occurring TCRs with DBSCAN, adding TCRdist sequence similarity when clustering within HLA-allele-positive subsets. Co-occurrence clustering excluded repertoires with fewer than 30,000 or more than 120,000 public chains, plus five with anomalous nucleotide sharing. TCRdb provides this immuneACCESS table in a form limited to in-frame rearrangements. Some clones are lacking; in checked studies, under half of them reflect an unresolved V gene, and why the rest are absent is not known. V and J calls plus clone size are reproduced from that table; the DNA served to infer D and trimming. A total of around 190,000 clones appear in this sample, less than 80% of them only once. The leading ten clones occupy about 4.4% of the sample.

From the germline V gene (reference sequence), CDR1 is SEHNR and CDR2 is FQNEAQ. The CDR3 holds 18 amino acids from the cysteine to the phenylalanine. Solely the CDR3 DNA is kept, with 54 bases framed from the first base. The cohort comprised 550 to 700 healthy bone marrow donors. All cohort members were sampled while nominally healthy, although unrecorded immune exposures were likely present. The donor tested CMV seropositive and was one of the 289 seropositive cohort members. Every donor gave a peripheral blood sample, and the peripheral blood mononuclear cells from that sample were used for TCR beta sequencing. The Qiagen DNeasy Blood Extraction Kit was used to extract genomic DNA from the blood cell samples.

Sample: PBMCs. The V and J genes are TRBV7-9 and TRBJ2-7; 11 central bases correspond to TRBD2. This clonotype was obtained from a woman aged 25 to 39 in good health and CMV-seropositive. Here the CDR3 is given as CSSSQLAGDFPSSYEQYF. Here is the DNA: TGTTCCAGCAGTCAACTAGCGGGAGACTTCCCCTCCTCCTACGAGCAGTACTTC.